The 11 T cell receptor beta chains below were found in one sample sequenced in a study of T cells in Graves' hyperthyroidism and ophthalmopathy (dated by TCRdb to 2018 to 2020). Library generation was performed with multiplex PCR. Sequencing took place on an Illumina HiSeq 2000. The TCR beta CDR3 regions were amplified from the RNA transcripts. The first round of RT-PCR for the TCR CDR3 was performed with the HTBI primer set and the Qiagen OneStep RT-PCR kit. In TCRdb, the public reads were trimmed at Q25 with fastp and aligned with MiXCR, with productive beta chains retained. All rows with the same CDR3 protein become a single entry with the most common DNA and genes. For this sample the table gives under 600,000 distinct CDR3 sequences, of which about 16% were detected only once. The ten biggest clones cover more than 3% of the sample. The sequenced sample was blood. Receptor source: a woman aged 40 to 49 with Graves' ophthalmopathy.

This clonotype came up many times. V usage is TRBV2 and J usage is TRBJ2-2; 7 bases agree with TRBD1. From germline, CDR1 is SNHLY and CDR2 FYNNEI. The CDR3 runs 13 residues. Trimming removed 5 bases from V and 6 bases from J; junction bases left unmatched: 3. CDR3 bases: TGTGCCAGCAGTAACCAGGGGGCCGGGGAGCTGTTTTTT. Its protein is CASSNQGAGELFF.

The V call is TRBV28, the J call TRBJ2-2, with D maybe TRBD1 (6 bases). Trimming stripped 6 bases from V and 4 bases from J, with 15 bases between. Germline CDR1 reads MDHEN; CDR2 reads SYDVKM. The CDR3 spans 15 residues. The CDR3 region has the DNA TGTGCCAGCAGGGGACAAGGAAGATCCACCGGGGAGCTGTTTTTT. Its translation: CASRGQGRSTGELFF.

This clonotype has at least ten counts. The CDR3 here is CASSEGGGAYNEQFF. CDR3 sequence (DNA): TGTGCCAGCAGTGAAGGGGGAGGCGCCTACAATGAGCAGTTCTTC. The chain recombines TRBV2 with TRBJ2-1; maybe TRBD2 (6 bases). The germline gives CDR1 SNHLY, CDR2 FYNNEI. Trimming cost V 1 base and J 2 bases, with 9 bases left between them. The CDR3 extends over 15 amino acids.

This clonotype was found a few times. The rearrangement joins TRBV25-1 to TRBJ1-2, with a tentative D call TRBD1 (5 bases). Trimming pared 0 bases from V and 4 bases from J, leaving 15 bases between. Germline lookup yields CDR1 MGHDK and CDR2 SYGVNS. CDR3 length: 16 amino acids. The CDR3 loop is CASSEYMGGNPYGYTF. The CDR3 DNA reads TGTGCCAGCAGTGAATATATGGGGGGGAACCCCTATGGCTACACCTTC.

The rearrangement links TRBV7-3 to TRBJ2-1; D possibly uses TRBD1 or TRBD2 (5 bases each). CDR1 SGHTA and CDR2 FQGTGA come from the germline V gene. V shed 5 bases and J shed 5 bases, with 13 bases lying between them. This CDR3 has 14 residues. Here the CDR3 DNA reads TGTGCCAGCAGCGTATGGGGGACCGACAATGAGCAGTTCTTC. The encoded protein is CASSVWGTDNEQFF.

In this sample, this clonotype turned up many times. The chain carries TRBV7-9 and TRBJ2-1; D perhaps matches TRBD2 (5 bases). V lost 1 base and J 6 bases, leaving 13 bases between the germline ends. The CDR3 runs 15 residues. Germline CDR1 SEHNR, CDR2 FQNEAQ (reference sequence). DNA for the CDR3: TGTGCCAGCAGCTTAGGCGACCTACGGGGCAATGAGCAGTTCTTC. This gives the protein CASSLGDLRGNEQFF. The whole variable domain, filled in from reference TRBV7-9 and TRBJ2-1, reads DTGVSQNPRHKITKRGQNVTFRCDPISEHNRLYWYRQTLGQGPEFLTYFQNEAQLEKSRLLSDRFSAERPKGSFSTLEIQRTEQGDSAMYLCASSLGDLRGNEQFFGPGTRLTVL.

This clonotype was recorded many times. V and J are TRBV2 and TRBJ2-1; 9 positions match TRBD1. V shed 6 bases, J shed 7 bases, and the junction held 10 bases outside the gene matches. The CDR3 spans 15 residues. Germline CDR1 is SNHLY and CDR2 is FYNNEI. CDR3 loop: CASRSRDRVSNEQFF. In DNA, the CDR3 is TGTGCCAGCAGGTCCAGGGACAGGGTATCTAATGAGCAGTTCTTC.

In its sample, this clonotype was seen a few times. The genes are TRBV2 and TRBJ2-1; 10 bases align to TRBD2. This CDR3 region has 15 residues. Looked up from germline, CDR1 is SNHLY and CDR2 is FYNNEI. V lost 10 bases and J lost 7; bases outside the gene matches: 13. The CDR3 DNA sequence: TGTGCCACCCCCGAAGGAAGCGGGAGGGTAAATGAGCAGTTCTTC. Amino acids: CATPEGSGRVNEQFF.

In its sample, this clonotype was seen a few times. The chain has TRBV9 and TRBJ1-5, with D possibly being TRBD1 (5 bases). Deletions cut 0 bases from V and 9 bases from J, with 13 bases between. Germline V CDR1 and CDR2: SGDLS, YYNGEE. This CDR3 comprises 14 residues. This CDR3 is CASSVVQATWPQHF. The CDR3 DNA follows: TGTGCCAGCAGCGTAGTACAGGCGACCTGGCCCCAGCATTTT.

This clonotype came up a few times. CDR3 nucleotides: TGTGCCAGCAGTTCCCCCCGGGGGGCGTTCTTCGAGCAGTACTTC. Translated, it gives CASSSPRGAFFEQYF. V is TRBV28 and J is TRBJ2-7, with TRBD2 as a possible D gene (7 bases). V lost 4 bases to trimming and J lost 6 bases, with 19 bases between them. This CDR3 has 15 residues. Germline V lookup: CDR1 MDHEN, CDR2 SYDVKM.

This clonotype was seen more than once but under ten times. The gene calls are TRBV28 and TRBJ2-7; D remains unclear. Germline V gives CDR1 MDHEN, CDR2 SYDVKM. Trimming removed 6 bases from V and 7 bases from J, with 16 bases in between. CDR3 length: 13 residues. Here the CDR3 reads CASSPGRSREQYF. The CDR3 DNA sequence: TGTGCCAGCAGCCCTGGGCGAAGCAGGGAGCAGTACTTC.